These T cell receptor beta chains were read from a single sample in a study of vaccination and CD4 T cells after COVID-19. From the PCR reads, TCRdb called clonotypes with MiXCR, one entry per CDR3 protein. The table includes 9,000 to 15,000 distinct CDR3 sequences, over 65% detected once. Their specific antigens are unknown. Sequences were obtained from CD4+ T cells from blood, cultured in vitro. These receptors originate from a human donor who had recovered from COVID-19. Both conserved end residues are part of each CDR3. The D gene is left open where the match is weak.

d_call v_call cdr3_aa
TRBD2 TRBV20-1 CSARTSGTKQETQYF
NA TRBV20-1 CSARVGGINTEAFF
NA TRBV6-2/TRBV6-3 CASSTSLNTEAFF
NA TRBV28 CASWGGYSNQPQHF
NA TRBV6-1 CASSPLVHGYTF
NA TRBV20-1 CSARPGRLNTEAFF
NA TRBV7-8 CASSLVRGLSNQPQHF
TRBD2 TRBV20-1 CSAPGTSGAQETQYF
NA TRBV11-2 CASSRDLTGGYTF
TRBD1 TRBV11-3 CASSLGQGDEQYF
TRBD2 TRBV28 CATRGGYNEQFF
NA TRBV28 CASSPPSGGGYTF
NA TRBV20-1 CSARIQGPYGYTF
NA TRBV7-2 CASSIRVNEQFF
NA TRBV7-2 CASSFPRGRAFF
TRBD1 TRBV28 CASSLEQGGQPQHF